This T cell receptor beta chain came from a study of identical twins. Comment on this clonotype: Its antigen is still unknown.

V dropped 1 base and J dropped 3 bases, with 13 bases sitting between them. In germline, CDR1 is MDHEN, CDR2 SYDVKM. The CDR3 is 15 amino acids. The study, taken as a whole, reports: Beta out-of-frame sequences showed weaker excess twin sharing. Modeled out-of-frame TCR alpha sharing in monozygotic twins fell below observed levels.

Template switching (which added a universal primer site) was used, and cDNA carried unique molecular identifiers. TCRdb reprocessed the 5' RACE reads with MiXCR, giving one entry per CDR3 protein. This sample has around 680,000 distinct CDR3 sequences, with less than 10% found just once. The same specimen was also included in a second study, on yellow fever vaccine responses in identical twins.

This TCR derives from a woman between 18 and 29 years old in good health. The sample comprised PBMCs. V usage is TRBV28 and J usage is TRBJ2-7; perhaps D is TRBD1 or TRBD2 (5 bases each). Here the CDR3 DNA reads TGTGCCAGCAGTTTATTTACCAGGGAGAACTACGAGCAGTACTTC. This codes for CASSLFTRENYEQYF.